This passage covers 9 T cell receptor beta chains from one sample sequenced in a study of blood T cell repertoires in COVID-19. Here immunoSEQ multiplex PCR was the method, and the copy in TCRdb shows in-frame clones only, minus some. The repertoire holds about 350,000 clones, roughly 87% seen once, with 9.9% in the top ten. Source material: peripheral blood. Receptors originate from a man aged 25 to 45 with COVID-19, enrolled during active disease.

The CDR3 DNA reads as TGTGCCAGCAGTCCGGAGGAGGGGGCTTGGGGCTACACCTTC. Translated: CASSPEEGAWGYTF. The gene calls are TRBV4-2 and TRBJ1-2, with TRBD1 matching over 7 bases. Trimming at V came to 6 bases and at J to 8 bases, leaving 12 bases not matched to a gene. The CDR3 totals 14 residues. Germline loops: CDR1 LGHNA, CDR2 YNFKEQ.

This clone was observed once. The genes are TRBV6-2 or TRBV6-3 and TRBJ2-1; 7 positions agree with TRBD1. The CDR3 contains 15 residues. The V gene's germline CDR1 is MNHEY and CDR2 SVGEGT. V shed 6 bases, J shed 4 bases, and the junction held 9 bases outside the gene matches. In nucleotides, the CDR3 is TGTGCCAGCAGCCGTACCGGGACAGCATACAATGAGCAGTTCTTC. Its translation: CASSRTGTAYNEQFF.

The chain couples TRBV27 to TRBJ2-5; perhaps TRBD1 as D (5 bases). The germline gives CDR1 MNHEY, CDR2 SMNVEV (reference sequence). V was cut by 2 bases and J by 5 bases, with 18 bases left in between. The length of the CDR3 is 16 residues. The CDR3 sequence is CASSLNSGIQSETQYF. Here the CDR3 DNA reads TGTGCCAGCAGTTTAAATTCAGGGATTCAATCGGAGACCCAGTACTTC.

The chain is built from TRBV12-5 and TRBJ2-7; a possible D gene is TRBD1 (6 bases). The germline V and J ends were trimmed by 0 bases and 5 bases, with 20 bases remaining between them. Germline V CDR1 and CDR2: LGHNT, FRNRAP. The CDR3 is 17 amino acids. CDR3 in DNA: TGTGCTAGTGGTTTGGTAGTTACCTCTGGACAGTACCACGAGCAGTACTTC. It is translated as CASGLVVTSGQYHEQYF.

The rearrangement links TRBV2 to TRBJ1-1, with 10 bases that match TRBD1. The CDR3 is 17 residues long. Germline V gene data show CDR1 as SNHLY and CDR2 as FYNNEI. Losses at the gene ends were 1 base for V and 2 bases for J; bases not matched to a gene: 7. The CDR3 sequence is CASSEGTGGPDNTEAFF. The CDR3 DNA sequence: TGTGCCAGCAGTGAAGGGACAGGGGGACCGGACAACACTGAAGCTTTCTTT.

The V and J genes are TRBV9 and TRBJ2-2; 7 bases line up with TRBD2. Trimming at V came to 0 bases and at J to 3 bases, leaving 14 bases not matched to a gene. The CDR3 covers 19 residues. Germline CDR1 reads SGDLS; CDR2 reads YYNGEE. The CDR3 coding sequence is TGTGCCAGCAGCGTAGCAGCGGGGTATACGGGGGGACACACCGGGGAGCTGTTTTTT. This codes for CASSVAAGYTGGHTGELFF. The whole variable domain, remainder taken from reference TRBV9 and TRBJ2-2, is DSGVTQTPKHLITATGQRVTLRCSPRSGDLSVYWYQQSLDQGLQFLIQYYNGEERAKGNILERFSAQQFPDLHSELNLSSLELGDSALYFCASSVAAGYTGGHTGELFFGEGSRLTVL.

The J gene is TRBJ2-3, the V gene TRBV18; D gene uncertain. V dropped 2 bases and J dropped 0 bases, with 18 bases sitting between them. CDR1 KGHSH and CDR2 LQKENI come from the germline V gene. The CDR3 sequence is 18 residues long. As DNA, the CDR3 is TGTGCCAGCTCACCAACCTGGAAGGTAGCCACTAGCACAGATACGCAGTATTTT. This codes for CASSPTWKVATSTDTQYF.

This chain links TRBV28 with TRBJ2-3, with D maybe TRBD2 (6 bases). The CDR3 totals 15 residues. Germline V CDR1 and CDR2: MDHEN, SYDVKM. Trimming pared 4 bases from V and 5 bases from J, leaving 16 bases between. CDR3 amino acids: CASSSSSAKGDTQYF. CDR3 in DNA: TGTGCCAGCAGTTCTTCTAGCGCAAAGGGAGATACGCAGTATTTT.

The chain uses TRBV19 and TRBJ1-4; D unclear. The CDR3 totals 13 residues. Trimming stripped 5 bases from V and 8 bases from J, with 12 bases between. Per the germline V gene, CDR1 is LNHDA and CDR2 is SQIVND (reference sequence). The CDR3 DNA is TGTGCCAGTAGTTATGCGGTACAAGAAAAACTGTTTTTT. Encoded protein: CASSYAVQEKLFF.